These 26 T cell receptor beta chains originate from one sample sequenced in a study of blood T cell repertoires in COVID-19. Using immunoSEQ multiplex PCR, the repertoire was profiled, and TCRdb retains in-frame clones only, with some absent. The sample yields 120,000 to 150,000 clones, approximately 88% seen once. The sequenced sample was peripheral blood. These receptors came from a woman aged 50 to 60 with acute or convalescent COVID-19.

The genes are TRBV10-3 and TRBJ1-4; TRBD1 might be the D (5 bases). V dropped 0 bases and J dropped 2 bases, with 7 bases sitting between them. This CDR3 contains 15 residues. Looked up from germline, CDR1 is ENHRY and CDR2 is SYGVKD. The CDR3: CAISESGQTNEKLFF. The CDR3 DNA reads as TGTGCCATCAGTGAGTCGGGGCAGACTAATGAAAAACTGTTTTTT.

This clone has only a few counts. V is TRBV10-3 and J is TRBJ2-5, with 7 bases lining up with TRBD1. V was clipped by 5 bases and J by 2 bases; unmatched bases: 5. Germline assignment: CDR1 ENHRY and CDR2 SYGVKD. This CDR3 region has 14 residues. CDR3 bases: TGTGCCATCAGTAGTGGGACAGCACAAGAGACCCAGTACTTC. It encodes CAISSGTAQETQYF.

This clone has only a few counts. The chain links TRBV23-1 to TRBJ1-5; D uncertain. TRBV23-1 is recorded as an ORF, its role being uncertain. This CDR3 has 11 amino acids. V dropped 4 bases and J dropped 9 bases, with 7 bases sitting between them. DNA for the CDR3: TGCGCCAGCAGTCTCCTTCGGCCCCAGCATTTT. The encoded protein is CASSLLRPQHF.

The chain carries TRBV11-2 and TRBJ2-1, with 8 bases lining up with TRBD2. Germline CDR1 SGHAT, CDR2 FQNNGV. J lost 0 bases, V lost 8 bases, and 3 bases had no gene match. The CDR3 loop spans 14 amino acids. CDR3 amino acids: CASAGGSSYNEQFF. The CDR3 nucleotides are TGTGCCAGCGCGGGGGGCAGCTCCTACAATGAGCAGTTCTTC.

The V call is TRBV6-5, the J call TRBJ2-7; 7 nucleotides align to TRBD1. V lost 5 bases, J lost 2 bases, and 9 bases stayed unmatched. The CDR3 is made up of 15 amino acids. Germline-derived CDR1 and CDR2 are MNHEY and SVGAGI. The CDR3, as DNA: TGTGCCAGCAGTCATCGGACAGGCGCCGCCTACGAGCAGTACTTC. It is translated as CASSHRTGAAYEQYF.

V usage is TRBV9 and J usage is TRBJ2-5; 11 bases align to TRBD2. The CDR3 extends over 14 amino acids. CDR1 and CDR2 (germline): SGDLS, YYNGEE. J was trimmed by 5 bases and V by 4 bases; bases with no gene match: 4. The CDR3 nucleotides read TGTGCCAGCAGCATCCGGACTAGCGGGGAGACCCAGTACTTC. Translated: CASSIRTSGETQYF.

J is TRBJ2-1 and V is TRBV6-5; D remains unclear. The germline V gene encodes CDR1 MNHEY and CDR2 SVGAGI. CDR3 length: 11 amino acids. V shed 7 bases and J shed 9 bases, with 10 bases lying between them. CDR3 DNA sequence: TGTGCCAGCACCAAGGCGGCTGAGCAGTTCTTC. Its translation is CASTKAAEQFF.

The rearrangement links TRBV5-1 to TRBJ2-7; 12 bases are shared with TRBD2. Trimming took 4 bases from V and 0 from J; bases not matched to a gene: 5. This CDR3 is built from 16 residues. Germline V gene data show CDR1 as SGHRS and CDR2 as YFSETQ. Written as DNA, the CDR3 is TGCGCCAGCAGCCTCGGACTAGCGGGGCGCTCCTACGAGCAGTACTTC. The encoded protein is CASSLGLAGRSYEQYF.

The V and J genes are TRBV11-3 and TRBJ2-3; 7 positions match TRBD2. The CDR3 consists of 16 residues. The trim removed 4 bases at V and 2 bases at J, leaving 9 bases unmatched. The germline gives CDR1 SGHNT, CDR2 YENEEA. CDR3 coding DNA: TGTGCCAGCAGCTCGCGGACTAGTACTCCCACAGATACGCAGTATTTT. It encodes CASSSRTSTPTDTQYF.

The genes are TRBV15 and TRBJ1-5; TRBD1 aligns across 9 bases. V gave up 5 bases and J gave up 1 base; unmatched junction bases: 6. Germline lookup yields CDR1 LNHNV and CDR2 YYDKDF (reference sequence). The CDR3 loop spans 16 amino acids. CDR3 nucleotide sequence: TGTGCCACCAGCGTAACAGGGGGCTTAAGCAATCAGCCCCAGCATTTT. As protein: CATSVTGGLSNQPQHF.

The CDR3 region has the DNA TGCGCCAGCAGCTTGGAAGGGGTGCACGAGCAGTACTTC. It is translated as CASSLEGVHEQYF. The V and J genes are TRBV5-1 and TRBJ2-7, with a tentative D call TRBD1 (5 bases). CDR1 is SGHRS and CDR2 is YFSETQ in the germline V gene. The length of the CDR3 is 13 residues. Deletions cut 0 bases from V and 5 bases from J, with 9 bases between.

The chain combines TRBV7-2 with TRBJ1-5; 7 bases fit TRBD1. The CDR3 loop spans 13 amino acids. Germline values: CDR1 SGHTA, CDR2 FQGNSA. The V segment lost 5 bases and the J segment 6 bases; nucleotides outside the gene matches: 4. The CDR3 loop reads CASSSNRGQPQHF. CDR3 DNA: TGTGCCAGCAGCAGTAACAGGGGTCAGCCCCAGCATTTT. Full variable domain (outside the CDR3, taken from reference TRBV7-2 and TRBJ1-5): GAGVSQSPSNKVTEKGKDVELRCDPISGHTALYWYRQSLGQGLEFLIYFQGNSAPDKSGLPSDRFSAERTGGSVSTLTIQRTQQEDSAVYLCASSSNRGQPQHFGDGTRLSIL.

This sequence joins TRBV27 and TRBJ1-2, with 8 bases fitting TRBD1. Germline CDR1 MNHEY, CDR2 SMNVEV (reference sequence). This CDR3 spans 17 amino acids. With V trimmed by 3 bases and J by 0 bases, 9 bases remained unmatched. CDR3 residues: CASSFSVGTGANYGYTF. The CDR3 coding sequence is TGTGCCAGCAGTTTTTCGGTCGGGACAGGAGCTAACTATGGCTACACCTTC.

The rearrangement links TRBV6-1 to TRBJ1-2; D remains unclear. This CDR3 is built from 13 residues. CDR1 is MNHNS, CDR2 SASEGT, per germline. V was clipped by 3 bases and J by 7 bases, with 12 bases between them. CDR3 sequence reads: CASSDAYRGGYTF. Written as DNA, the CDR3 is TGTGCCAGCAGTGACGCCTATCGTGGTGGCTACACCTTC.

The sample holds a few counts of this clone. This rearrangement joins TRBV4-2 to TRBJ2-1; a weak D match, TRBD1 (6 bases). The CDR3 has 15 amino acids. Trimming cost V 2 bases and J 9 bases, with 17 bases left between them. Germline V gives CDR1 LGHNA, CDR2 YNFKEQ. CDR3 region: CASSQPQGQGVEQFF. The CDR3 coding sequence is TGTGCCAGCAGCCAACCGCAGGGGCAGGGAGTTGAGCAGTTCTTC.

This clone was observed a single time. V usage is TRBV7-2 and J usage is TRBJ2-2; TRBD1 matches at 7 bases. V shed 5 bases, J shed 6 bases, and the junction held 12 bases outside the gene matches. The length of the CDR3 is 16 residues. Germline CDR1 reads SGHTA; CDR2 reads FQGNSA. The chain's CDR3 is CASSPLSGGTAGELFF. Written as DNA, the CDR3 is TGTGCCAGCAGCCCCCTGTCAGGGGGAACGGCCGGGGAGCTGTTTTTT.

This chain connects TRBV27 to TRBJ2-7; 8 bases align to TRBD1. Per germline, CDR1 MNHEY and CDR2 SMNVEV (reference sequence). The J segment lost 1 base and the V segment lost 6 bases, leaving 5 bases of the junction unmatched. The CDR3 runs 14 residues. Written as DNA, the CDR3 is TGTGCCAGCAGCAATGGACAGGGATCCTACGAGCAGTACTTC. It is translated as CASSNGQGSYEQYF.

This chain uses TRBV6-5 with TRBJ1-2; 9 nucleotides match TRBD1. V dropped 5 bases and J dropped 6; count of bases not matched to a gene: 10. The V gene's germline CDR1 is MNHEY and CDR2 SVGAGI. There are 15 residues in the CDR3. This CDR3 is CASSNQQGAEHGYTF. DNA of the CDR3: TGTGCCAGCAGTAACCAACAGGGGGCAGAACATGGCTACACCTTC.

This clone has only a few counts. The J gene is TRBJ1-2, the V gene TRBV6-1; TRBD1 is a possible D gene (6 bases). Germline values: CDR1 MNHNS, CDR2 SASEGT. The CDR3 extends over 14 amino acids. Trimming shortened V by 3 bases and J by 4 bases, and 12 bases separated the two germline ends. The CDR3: CASSDGGAIYGYTF. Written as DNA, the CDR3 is TGTGCCAGCAGTGATGGGGGGGCCATCTATGGCTACACCTTC.

CDR3: CASTKTGYAGNTIYF. CDR3 nucleotide sequence: TGTGCCAGTACTAAGACAGGGTACGCTGGAAACACCATATATTTT. This rearrangement joins TRBV19 to TRBJ1-3, with 7 bases identical to TRBD1. Looked up from germline, CDR1 is LNHDA and CDR2 is SQIVND (reference sequence). The CDR3 spans 15 residues. With 7 bases clipped from V and 2 bases from J, the junction kept 8 bases outside the gene matches.

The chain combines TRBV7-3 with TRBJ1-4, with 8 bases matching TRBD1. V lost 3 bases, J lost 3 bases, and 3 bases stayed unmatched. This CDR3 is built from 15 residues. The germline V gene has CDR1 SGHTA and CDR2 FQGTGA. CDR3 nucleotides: TGTGCCAGCAGCTTCCAGGGGGCGGCTAATGAAAAACTGTTTTTT. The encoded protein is CASSFQGAANEKLFF.

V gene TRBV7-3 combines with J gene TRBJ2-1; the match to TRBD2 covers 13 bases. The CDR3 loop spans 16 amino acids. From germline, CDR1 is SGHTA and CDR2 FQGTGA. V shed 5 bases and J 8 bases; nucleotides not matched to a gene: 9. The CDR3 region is CASSPRTSGSLDEQFF. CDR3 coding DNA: TGTGCCAGCAGCCCTCGGACTAGCGGGAGTCTCGATGAGCAGTTCTTC.

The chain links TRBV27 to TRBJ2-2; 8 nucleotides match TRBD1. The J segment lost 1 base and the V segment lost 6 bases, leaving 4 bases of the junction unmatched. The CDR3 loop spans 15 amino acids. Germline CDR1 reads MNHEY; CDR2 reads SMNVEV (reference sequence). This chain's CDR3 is CASRTGTGNTGELFF. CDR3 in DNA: TGTGCCAGCAGAACCGGGACAGGGAACACCGGGGAGCTGTTTTTT.

The CDR3 protein is CSASHRGSVSPLHF. Here the CDR3 DNA reads TGCAGTGCTAGTCACAGGGGGAGCGTTTCACCCCTCCACTTT. This chain joins TRBV20-1 and TRBJ1-6; TRBD1 aligns across 8 bases. This CDR3 has 14 residues. Germline V gene lookup returns CDR1 DFQATT and CDR2 SNEGSKA (reference sequence). V dropped 3 bases and J dropped 9; count of bases not matched to a gene: 7.

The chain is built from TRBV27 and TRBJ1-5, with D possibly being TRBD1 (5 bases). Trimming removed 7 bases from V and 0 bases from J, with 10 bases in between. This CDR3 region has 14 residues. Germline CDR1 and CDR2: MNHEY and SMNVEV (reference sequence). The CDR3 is CASKQTASNQPQHF. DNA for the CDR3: TGTGCCAGCAAGCAGACAGCTAGCAATCAGCCCCAGCATTTT.

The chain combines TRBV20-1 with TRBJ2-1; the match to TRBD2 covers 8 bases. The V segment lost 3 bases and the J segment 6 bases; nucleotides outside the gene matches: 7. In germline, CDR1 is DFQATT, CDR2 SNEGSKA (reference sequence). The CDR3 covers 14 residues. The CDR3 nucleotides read TGCAGTGCTAGTGAGCGGGGGCAAAGCAATGAGCAGTTCTTC. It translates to CSASERGQSNEQFF.